The 15 T cell receptor beta chains listed next were all sequenced from one sample in a study of CD8 T cells in ankylosing spondylitis. TCRdb reprocessed the 5' RACE reads via MiXCR and lists one record per CDR3 protein. The sample consists of tens of thousands of distinct CDR3 sequences, 5% to 5.5% of them appearing once. The material sequenced was blood, either unsorted or a sorted T cell fraction (not recorded which). The receptors were sampled from a female donor with ankylosing spondylitis or in good health (not recorded which).

This clonotype was recorded many times. V and J are TRBV9 and TRBJ2-1, with D possibly being TRBD1 (6 bases). Trimming removed 3 bases at V and 9 bases at J, with 13 bases between. The CDR3 is made up of 13 amino acids. Germline loops: CDR1 SGDLS, CDR2 YYNGEE. This chain's CDR3 is CASSAIRGSEQFF. The CDR3 DNA reads as TGTGCCAGCAGCGCCATCAGGGGAAGTGAGCAGTTCTTC.

Sample share makes this clonotype medium-sized. The chain recombines TRBV9 with TRBJ2-1, with 9 bases identical to TRBD1. V shed 4 bases, J shed 9 bases, and the junction held 17 bases outside the gene matches. The length of the CDR3 is 17 residues. In germline, CDR1 is SGDLS, CDR2 YYNGEE. Here the CDR3 reads CASSPRHGTGFSREQFF. CDR3 nucleotides: TGTGCCAGCAGCCCCCGTCATGGGACAGGGTTTTCCCGTGAGCAGTTCTTC.

This clonotype came up a few times. This chain uses TRBV9 with TRBJ1-5; D perhaps matches TRBD1 (5 bases). Trimming removed 3 bases from V and 4 bases from J, with 14 bases in between. CDR3 size: 15 residues. Per germline, CDR1 SGDLS and CDR2 YYNGEE. The chain's CDR3 is CASSARDGKNQPQHF. CDR3 nucleotides: TGTGCCAGCAGCGCCCGGGACGGTAAAAATCAGCCCCAGCATTTT.

This clonotype was counted many times. The chain carries TRBV9 and TRBJ2-5; TRBD2 agrees at 13 bases. The CDR3 spans 15 residues. Per germline, CDR1 SGDLS and CDR2 YYNGEE. After removal of 4 bases from V and 2 bases from J, the junction contained 2 bases not matched to a gene. The CDR3 DNA is TGTGCCAGCAGCCGGACTAGCGGGGGACAAGAGACCCAGTACTTC. Its translation is CASSRTSGGQETQYF. The full variable domain, its missing parts supplied by reference TRBV9 and TRBJ2-5, is DSGVTQTPKHLITATGQRVTLRCSPRSGDLSVYWYQQSLDQGLQFLIQYYNGEERAKGNILERFSAQQFPDLHSELNLSSLELGDSALYFCASSRTSGGQETQYFGPGTRLLVL.

This clonotype appeared many times. The chain employs TRBV9 and TRBJ2-7, with 7 bases matching TRBD1. The CDR3 is made up of 15 amino acids. Trimming took 2 bases from V and 4 from J; bases not matched to a gene: 9. Germline V gives CDR1 SGDLS, CDR2 YYNGEE. The CDR3: CASSVGPGTDYEQYF. The CDR3 DNA reads TGTGCCAGCAGCGTCGGTCCCGGGACAGATTACGAGCAGTACTTC.

This clonotype was seen at least ten times. The chain combines TRBV9 with TRBJ1-3, with no clear D. The CDR3 has 13 amino acids. V lost 0 bases and J 2 bases, leaving 3 bases between the germline ends. Looked up from germline, CDR1 is SGDLS and CDR2 is YYNGEE. The DNA of the CDR3 is TGTGCCAGCAGCGTAGCTACTGGAAACACCATATATTTT. It is translated as CASSVATGNTIYF.

This clonotype was counted many times. V gene TRBV9 combines with J gene TRBJ2-1; maybe TRBD1 (5 bases). The CDR3 length is 18 residues. CDR1 is SGDLS and CDR2 is YYNGEE in the germline V gene. Trimming cost V 0 bases and J 4 bases, with 20 bases left between them. The chain's CDR3 is CASSVATTGPPSYNEQFF. The CDR3, as DNA: TGTGCCAGCAGCGTAGCTACAACAGGTCCCCCGTCTTACAATGAGCAGTTCTTC.

There are many counts of this clonotype. The chain uses TRBV9 and TRBJ1-3; D is uncertain. Germline CDR1 SGDLS, CDR2 YYNGEE. V was pared by 0 bases and J by 0 bases, with 10 bases between. This CDR3 has 16 residues. CDR3 nucleotide sequence: TGTGCCAGCAGCGTAGAGGGCCGCGGCTCTGGAAACACCATATATTTT. Its translation: CASSVEGRGSGNTIYF.

This clonotype was recorded at least ten times. The chain combines TRBV9 with TRBJ2-3; 13 bases match TRBD2. V dropped 4 bases and J dropped 1; count of bases not matched to a gene: 0. CDR1 is SGDLS and CDR2 is YYNGEE in the germline V gene. There are 15 residues in the CDR3. The CDR3 DNA reads as TGTGCCAGCAGCACTAGCGGGGGGGGCACAGATACGCAGTATTTT. This gives the protein CASSTSGGGTDTQYF.

This chain joins TRBV9 and TRBJ2-2; the match to TRBD2 covers 8 bases. This CDR3 region has 16 residues. Germline CDR1 reads SGDLS; CDR2 reads YYNGEE. Unmatched junction bases numbered 7, after V lost 0 bases and J lost 6 bases. Here the CDR3 reads CASSVALGLAAGELFF. CDR3 DNA sequence: TGTGCCAGCAGCGTAGCTCTCGGACTAGCTGCCGGGGAGCTGTTTTTT. The full variable domain, completed using reference TRBV9 and TRBJ2-2, is DSGVTQTPKHLITATGQRVTLRCSPRSGDLSVYWYQQSLDQGLQFLIQYYNGEERAKGNILERFSAQQFPDLHSELNLSSLELGDSALYFCASSVALGLAAGELFFGEGSRLTVL.

In this sample, this clonotype turned up many times. The genes are TRBV9 and TRBJ2-1; 8 bases match TRBD2. The CDR3 is 17 residues long. Germline CDR1 is SGDLS and CDR2 is YYNGEE. J lost 7 bases, V lost 0 bases, and 12 bases had no gene match. CDR3 nucleotides: TGTGCCAGCAGCGTAGCCTCCCGGGGGGGCCTTATAAATGAGCAGTTCTTC. The encoded protein is CASSVASRGGLINEQFF.

This clonotype is labeled medium-sized. The chain joins TRBV9 to TRBJ1-2, with TRBD1 matching 7 bases. The CDR3 extends over 15 amino acids. V lost 3 bases and J lost 9; bases outside the gene matches: 14. Germline V lookup: CDR1 SGDLS, CDR2 YYNGEE. The CDR3 is CASSGGGTVLSRYTF. The CDR3 DNA reads as TGTGCCAGCAGCGGGGGAGGGACAGTACTGTCCCGCTACACCTTC. Complete variable domain (other parts from reference TRBV9 and TRBJ1-2): DSGVTQTPKHLITATGQRVTLRCSPRSGDLSVYWYQQSLDQGLQFLIQYYNGEERAKGNILERFSAQQFPDLHSELNLSSLELGDSALYFCASSGGGTVLSRYTFGSGTRLTVV.

In its sample, this clonotype was seen many times. The rearrangement links TRBV9 to TRBJ2-1; no clear D gene. The CDR3 is 16 amino acids. Germline V CDR1 and CDR2: SGDLS, YYNGEE. Trimming removed 0 bases from V and 2 bases from J, with 12 bases in between. In DNA, the CDR3 is TGTGCCAGCAGCGTAGCTTGGGTAGGGACCTACAATGAGCAGTTCTTC. This codes for CASSVAWVGTYNEQFF.

This clonotype was recorded only once. V gene TRBV9 combines with J gene TRBJ2-7; 8 positions match TRBD2. Germline V lookup: CDR1 SGDLS, CDR2 YYNGEE. This CDR3 is 15 amino acids long. V shed 0 bases, J shed 2 bases, and the junction held 4 bases outside the gene matches. The CDR3: CASSVGGGPAYEQYF. The CDR3 nucleotides read TGTGCCAGCAGCGTAGGCGGGGGGCCGGCCTACGAGCAGTACTTC.

This chain uses TRBV9 with TRBJ2-4; 8 bases agree with TRBD1. The CDR3 loop spans 18 amino acids. Germline CDR1 reads SGDLS; CDR2 reads YYNGEE. J gave up 0 bases and V 3 bases, and 11 bases lay outside the gene matches. DNA of the CDR3: TGTGCCAGCAGCGCAGACAGGGGCCCCATCTCAGCCAAAAACATTCAGTACTTC. Its protein is CASSADRGPISAKNIQYF.